This TCR beta chain is drawn from a study of cytomegalovirus exposure and HLA in healthy donors. Notes on the study in general: The majority of TCR sequences were rare, yet some public TCRs appeared in many donors.

With respect to this clone: Its antigen is unknown.

This table comes from immunoSEQ multiplex PCR, and its TCRdb copy is limited to in-frame clones, with some not included. The table has 120,000 to 150,000 clones, over 80% seen once. From germline, CDR1 is SGHRS and CDR2 YFSETQ. V was shortened by 1 base and J by 3 bases, with 22 bases between the two germline ends. The CDR3 sequence is 19 residues long. Sample: PBMCs. This sequence was found in a young man in good health and CMV-seropositive. The J gene is TRBJ1-4, the V gene TRBV5-1; D is perhaps TRBD1 (6 bases). The CDR3 DNA is TGCGCCAGCAGCTTGTTGGAACGCTTTGGGGCAGGGGCTAATGAAAAACTGTTTTTT. This translates into CASSLLERFGAGANEKLFF. Based on the CDR3 plus reference TRBV5-1 and TRBJ1-4, the full variable domain is KAGVTQTPRYLIKTRGQQVTLSCSPISGHRSVSWYQQTPGQGLQFLFEYFSETQRNKGNFPGRFSGRQFSNSRSEMNVSTLELGDSALYLCASSLLERFGAGANEKLFFGSGTQLSVL.